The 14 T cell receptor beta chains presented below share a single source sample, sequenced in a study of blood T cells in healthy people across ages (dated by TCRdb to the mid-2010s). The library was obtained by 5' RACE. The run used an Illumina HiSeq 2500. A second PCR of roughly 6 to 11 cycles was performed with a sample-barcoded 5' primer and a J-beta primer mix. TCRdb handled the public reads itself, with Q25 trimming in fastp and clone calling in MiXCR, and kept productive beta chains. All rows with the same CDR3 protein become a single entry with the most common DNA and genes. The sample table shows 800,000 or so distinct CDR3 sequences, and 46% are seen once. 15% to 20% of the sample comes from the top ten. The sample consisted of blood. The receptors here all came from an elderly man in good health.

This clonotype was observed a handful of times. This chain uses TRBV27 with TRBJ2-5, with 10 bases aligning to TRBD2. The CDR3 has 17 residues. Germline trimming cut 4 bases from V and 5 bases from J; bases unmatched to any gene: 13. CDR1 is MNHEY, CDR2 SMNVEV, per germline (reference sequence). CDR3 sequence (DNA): TGTGCCAGCAGTTCCCCCCAGAGCGGGAGGGCCCTGGAGACCCAGTACTTC. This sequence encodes CASSSPQSGRALETQYF.

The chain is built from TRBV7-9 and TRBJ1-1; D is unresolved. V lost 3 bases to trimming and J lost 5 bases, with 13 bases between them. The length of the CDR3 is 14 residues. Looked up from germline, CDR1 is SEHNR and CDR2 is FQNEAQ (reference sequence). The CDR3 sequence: CASSFSGYGTEAFF. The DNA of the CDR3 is TGTGCCAGCAGCTTCTCCGGGTACGGGACTGAAGCTTTCTTT.

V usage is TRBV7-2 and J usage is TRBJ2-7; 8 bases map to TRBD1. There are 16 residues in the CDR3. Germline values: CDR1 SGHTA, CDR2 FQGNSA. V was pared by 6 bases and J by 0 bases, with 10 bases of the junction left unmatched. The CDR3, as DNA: TGTGCCAGCAGAAACAAAAAAACAGGGGGCTCCTACGAGCAGTACTTC. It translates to CASRNKKTGGSYEQYF.

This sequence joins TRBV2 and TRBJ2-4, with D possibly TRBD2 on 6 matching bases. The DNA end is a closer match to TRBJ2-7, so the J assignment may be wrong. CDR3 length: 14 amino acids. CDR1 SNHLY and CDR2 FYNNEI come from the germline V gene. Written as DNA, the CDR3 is TGTGCCAGCAGTGAAAACGGGAGATGGCTCGAGCAGTACTTC. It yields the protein CASSENGRWLEQYF.

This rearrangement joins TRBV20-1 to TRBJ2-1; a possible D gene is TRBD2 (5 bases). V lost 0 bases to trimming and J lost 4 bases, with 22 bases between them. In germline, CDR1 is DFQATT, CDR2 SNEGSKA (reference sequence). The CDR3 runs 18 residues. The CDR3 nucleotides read TGCAGTGCTAGAGATCGGACTCCTAACTCACCACAATACAATGAGCAGTTCTTC. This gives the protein CSARDRTPNSPQYNEQFF.

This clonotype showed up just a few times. CDR3 in amino acids: CASSLTSPDTQYF. In DNA, the CDR3 is TGTGCCAGCAGCTTGACTAGCCCAGATACGCAGTATTTT. This chain uses TRBV7-2 with TRBJ2-3; TRBD2 matches at 7 bases. This CDR3 region has 13 residues. Losses at the gene ends were 3 bases for V and 4 bases for J; bases not matched to a gene: 1. The V gene's germline CDR1 is SGHTA and CDR2 FQGNSA.

CDR3 amino acids: CASSLDSGRSYEQYF. CDR3 bases: TGTGCCAGCAGCCTGGACAGTGGACGATCCTACGAGCAGTACTTC. The genes are TRBV7-2 and TRBJ2-7, with D perhaps TRBD1 (6 bases). The V and J ends lost 5 bases and 1 base respectively, with 15 bases between them. The CDR3 has 15 residues. Germline values: CDR1 SGHTA, CDR2 FQGNSA.

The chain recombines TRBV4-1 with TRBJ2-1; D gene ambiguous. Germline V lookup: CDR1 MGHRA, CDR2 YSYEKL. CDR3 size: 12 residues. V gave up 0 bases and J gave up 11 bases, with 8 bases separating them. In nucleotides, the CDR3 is TGCGCCAGCAGCCAAGATAGAGGACAGCAGTTCTTC. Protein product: CASSQDRGQQFF.

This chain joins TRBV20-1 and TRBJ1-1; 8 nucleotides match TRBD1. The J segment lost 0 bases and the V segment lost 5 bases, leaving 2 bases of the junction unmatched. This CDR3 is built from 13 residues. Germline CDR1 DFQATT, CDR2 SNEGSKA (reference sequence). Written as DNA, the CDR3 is TGCAGTGCTTCAGGGGGCCTGAACACTGAAGCTTTCTTT. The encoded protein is CSASGGLNTEAFF.

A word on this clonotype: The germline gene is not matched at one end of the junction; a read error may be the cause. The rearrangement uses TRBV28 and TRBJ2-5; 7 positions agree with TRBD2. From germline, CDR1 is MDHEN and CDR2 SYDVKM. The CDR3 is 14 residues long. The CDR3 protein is CASSPIDRGETRYF. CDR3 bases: TGTGCCAGCAGTCCGATCGATCGGGGGGAGACCCGGTACTTC.

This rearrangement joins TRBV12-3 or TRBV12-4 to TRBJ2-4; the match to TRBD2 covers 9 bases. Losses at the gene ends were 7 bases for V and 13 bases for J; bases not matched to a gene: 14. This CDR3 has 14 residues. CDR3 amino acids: CASTPGGGVREQYF. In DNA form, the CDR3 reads TGTGCCAGCACCCCCGGCGGGGGGGTACGAGAGCAGTACTTC.

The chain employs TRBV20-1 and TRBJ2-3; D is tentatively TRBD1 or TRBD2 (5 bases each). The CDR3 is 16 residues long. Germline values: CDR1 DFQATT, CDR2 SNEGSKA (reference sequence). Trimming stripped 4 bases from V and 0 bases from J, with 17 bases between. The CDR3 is CSANPPWGKSTDTQYF. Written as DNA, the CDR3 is TGCAGTGCTAACCCCCCGTGGGGGAAGAGCACAGATACGCAGTATTTT.

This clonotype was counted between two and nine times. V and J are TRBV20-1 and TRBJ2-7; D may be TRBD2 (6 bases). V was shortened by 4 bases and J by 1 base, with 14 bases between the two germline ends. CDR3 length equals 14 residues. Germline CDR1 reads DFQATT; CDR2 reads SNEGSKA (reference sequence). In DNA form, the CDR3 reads TGCAGTGCTAAGGCGGGATTCAGGTCCTACGAGCAGTACTTC. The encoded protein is CSAKAGFRSYEQYF.

CDR3 DNA sequence: TGCAGCGGGGGGACGACAGGGGGCACCGGGGAGCTGTTTTTT. Translating it yields CSGGTTGGTGELFF. This chain uses TRBV29-1 with TRBJ2-2; 9 bases are shared with TRBD1. Germline V lookup: CDR1 SQVTM, CDR2 ANQGSEA. The CDR3 runs 14 residues. Losses at the gene ends were 7 bases for V and 4 bases for J; bases not matched to a gene: 7.